The entry below describes one TCR beta chain. What it binds is unknown. This sample stems from a study of T cell responses to AZD1222 COVID-19 vaccine. Study-wide results and limits: Sampling that yielded the repertoires occurred only after the peak T cell response.

V lost 2 bases and J lost 6; bases outside the gene matches: 7. This CDR3 contains 15 residues. Germline V CDR1 and CDR2: MDHEN, SYDVKM. Profiling relied on immunoSEQ multiplex PCR, and the TCRdb table lists in-frame clones only, not all of them. This sample has 100,000 to 150,000 clones; 90% occur once, and the top ten carry around 4.5%. This material consisted of peripheral blood, taken on day 0 of MenACWY control vaccination. The rearrangement uses TRBV28 and TRBJ1-2; TRBD1 agrees at 9 bases. The sequence derives from an adult in good health. DNA for the CDR3: TGTGCCAGCAGTTTAAACCCACAGGGGGCTAATGGCTACACCTTC. It specifies CASSLNPQGANGYTF.